Listed here is a single T cell receptor beta chain. This entry is derived from a study of blood T cell repertoires in COVID-19. In the study overall: COVID-19 samples collected from the United States, Italy and Spain covered acute and convalescent phases. From T cells, B-cell-depleted T cells, or PBMCs came the material, which was cDNA or gDNA.

The CDR3 spans 12 residues. CDR1 and CDR2 from the germline V gene are LNHDA and SQIVND (reference sequence). With 6 bases clipped from V and 10 bases from J, the junction kept 3 bases outside the gene matches. In the original workflow: Amplified reference gene primers provided the basis for estimating nucleated cell counts. The data were produced by immunoSEQ multiplex PCR, yet TCRdb's version contains in-frame clones alone and is incomplete. That table is the source of V, J and clone size, and D and trimming were worked out from the DNA. The sample consists of about 160,000 clones, approximately 84% of them appearing once.

This clonotype was sampled from a woman of 80 years or more with acute or convalescent COVID-19. V gene TRBV19 combines with J gene TRBJ1-6, with 7 bases fitting TRBD1. Sequenced: peripheral blood. CDR3 sequence reads: CASRQGNSPLHF. The DNA for the CDR3 is TGTGCCAGTAGACAGGGGAACTCACCCCTCCACTTT.